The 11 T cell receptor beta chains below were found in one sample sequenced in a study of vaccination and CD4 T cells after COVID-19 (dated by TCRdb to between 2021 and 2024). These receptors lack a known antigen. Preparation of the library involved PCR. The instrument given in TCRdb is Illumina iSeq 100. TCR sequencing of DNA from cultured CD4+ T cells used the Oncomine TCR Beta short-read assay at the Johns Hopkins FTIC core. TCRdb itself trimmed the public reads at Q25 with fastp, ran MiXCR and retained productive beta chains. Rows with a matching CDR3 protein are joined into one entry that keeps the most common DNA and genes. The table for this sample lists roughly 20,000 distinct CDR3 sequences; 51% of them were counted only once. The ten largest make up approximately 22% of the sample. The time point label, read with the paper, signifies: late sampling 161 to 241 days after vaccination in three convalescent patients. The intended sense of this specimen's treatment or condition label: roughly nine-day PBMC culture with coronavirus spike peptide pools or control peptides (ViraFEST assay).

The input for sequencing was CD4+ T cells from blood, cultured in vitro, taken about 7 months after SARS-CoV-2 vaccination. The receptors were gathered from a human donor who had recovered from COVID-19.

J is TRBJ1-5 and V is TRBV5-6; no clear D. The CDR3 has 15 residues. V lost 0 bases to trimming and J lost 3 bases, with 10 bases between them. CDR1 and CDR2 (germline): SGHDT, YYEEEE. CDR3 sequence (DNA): TGTGCCAGCAGCTTGGGCCTGGGGTCCAATCAGCCCCAGCATTTT. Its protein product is CASSLGLGSNQPQHF. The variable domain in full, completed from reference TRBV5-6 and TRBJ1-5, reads DAGVTQSPTHLIKTRGQQVTLRCSPKSGHDTVSWYQQALGQGPQFIFQYYEEEERQRGNFPDRFSGHQFPNYSSELNVNALLLGDSALYLCASSLGLGSNQPQHFGDGTRLSIL.

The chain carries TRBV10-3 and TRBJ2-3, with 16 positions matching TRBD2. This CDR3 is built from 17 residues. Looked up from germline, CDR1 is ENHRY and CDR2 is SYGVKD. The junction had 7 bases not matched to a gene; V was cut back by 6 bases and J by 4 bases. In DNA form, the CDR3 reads TGTGCCATCAGCACGGGACTAGCGGGAGGGCCTTCAGATACGCAGTATTTT. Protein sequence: CAISTGLAGGPSDTQYF.

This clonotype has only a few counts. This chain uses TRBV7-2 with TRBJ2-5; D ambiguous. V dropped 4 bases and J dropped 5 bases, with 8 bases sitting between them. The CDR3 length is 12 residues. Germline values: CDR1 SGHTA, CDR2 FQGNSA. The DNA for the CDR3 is TGTGCCAGCAGCTCCAGTCGGGAGACCCAGTACTTC. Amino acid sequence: CASSSSRETQYF.

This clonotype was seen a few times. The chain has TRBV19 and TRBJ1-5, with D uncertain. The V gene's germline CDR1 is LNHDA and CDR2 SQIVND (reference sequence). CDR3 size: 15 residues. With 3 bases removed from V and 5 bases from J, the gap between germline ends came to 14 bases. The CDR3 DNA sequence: TGTGCCAGTAGTATTTGGGAGCTGGGGTATCAGCCCCAGCATTTT. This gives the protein CASSIWELGYQPQHF.

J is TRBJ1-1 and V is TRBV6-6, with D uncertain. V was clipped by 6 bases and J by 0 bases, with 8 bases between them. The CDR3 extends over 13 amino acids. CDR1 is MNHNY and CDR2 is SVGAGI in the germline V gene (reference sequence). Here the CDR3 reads CASRGYLNTEAFF. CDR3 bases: TGTGCCAGCAGGGGATACTTGAACACTGAAGCTTTCTTT.

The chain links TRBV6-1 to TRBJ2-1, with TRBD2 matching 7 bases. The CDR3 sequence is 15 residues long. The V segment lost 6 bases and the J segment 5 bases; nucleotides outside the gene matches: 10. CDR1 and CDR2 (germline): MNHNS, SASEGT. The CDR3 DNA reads TGTGCCAGCAGCCCAAAAGGGAGGGGCGACAATGAGCAGTTCTTC. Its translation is CASSPKGRGDNEQFF.

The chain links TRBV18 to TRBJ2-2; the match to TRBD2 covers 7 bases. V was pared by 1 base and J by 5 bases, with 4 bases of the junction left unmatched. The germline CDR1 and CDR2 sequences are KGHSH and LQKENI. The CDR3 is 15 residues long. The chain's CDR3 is CASSPRLRETGELFF. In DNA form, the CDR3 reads TGTGCCAGCTCACCACGATTGCGGGAGACCGGGGAGCTGTTTTTT. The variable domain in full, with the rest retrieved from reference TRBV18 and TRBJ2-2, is NAGVMQNPRHLVRRRGQEARLRCSPMKGHSHVYWYRQLPEEGLKFMVYLQKENIIDESGMPKERFSAEFPKEGPSILRIQQVVRGDSAAYFCASSPRLRETGELFFGEGSRLTVL.

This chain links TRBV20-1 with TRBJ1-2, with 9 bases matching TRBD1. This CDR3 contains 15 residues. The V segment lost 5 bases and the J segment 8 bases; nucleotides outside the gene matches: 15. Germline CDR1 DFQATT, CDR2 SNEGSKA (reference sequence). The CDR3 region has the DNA TGCAGTGCTCTACCGGGACAGGGAGTCAATGGGGGCTACACCTTC. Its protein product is CSALPGQGVNGGYTF.

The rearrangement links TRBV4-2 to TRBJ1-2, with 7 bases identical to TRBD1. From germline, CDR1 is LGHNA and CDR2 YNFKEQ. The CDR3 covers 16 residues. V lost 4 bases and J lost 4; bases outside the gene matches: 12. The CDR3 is CASSPRTGEDFYGYTF. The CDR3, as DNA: TGTGCCAGCAGCCCTCGGACAGGAGAAGATTTCTATGGCTACACCTTC.

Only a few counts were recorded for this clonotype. The CDR3 is CSASSGGDADTQYF. DNA for the CDR3: TGCAGTGCTAGTTCCGGGGGCGATGCAGATACGCAGTATTTT. This rearrangement joins TRBV20-1 to TRBJ2-3; D possibly matches TRBD1 or TRBD2 (6 bases each). The length of the CDR3 is 14 residues. V dropped 3 bases and J dropped 4 bases, with 14 bases sitting between them. From germline, CDR1 is DFQATT and CDR2 SNEGSKA (reference sequence).

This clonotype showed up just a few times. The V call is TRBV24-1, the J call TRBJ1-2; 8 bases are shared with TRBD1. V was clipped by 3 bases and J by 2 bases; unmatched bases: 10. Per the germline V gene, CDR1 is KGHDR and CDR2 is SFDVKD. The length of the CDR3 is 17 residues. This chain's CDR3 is CATSDTPSRTGNYGYTF. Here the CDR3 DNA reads TGTGCCACCAGTGATACCCCAAGCAGGACAGGGAACTATGGCTACACCTTC.